The 3 T cell receptor beta chains listed next were all sequenced from one sample in a study of blood T cell repertoires in COVID-19. Assay used: immunoSEQ multiplex PCR; TCRdb lists only in-frame clones, some missing. The top ten clones hold over 1.1% of a sample with fewer than 70,000 clones, 80% to 90% of them seen once. Input material: peripheral blood. These receptors all come from a woman aged 55-70 years with acute or convalescent COVID-19.

V usage is TRBV6-5 and J usage is TRBJ1-1, with 7 bases fitting TRBD1. The CDR3 runs to 14 residues. Germline trimming cut 10 bases from V and 5 bases from J; bases unmatched to any gene: 13. Looked up from germline, CDR1 is MNHEY and CDR2 is SVGAGI. DNA of the CDR3: TGTGCCACCAACGACAGGGTAGATTGGACTGAAGCTTTCTTT. Its translation is CATNDRVDWTEAFF.

There are a few counts of this clone. The J gene is TRBJ1-6, the V gene TRBV7-2, with D unresolved. This CDR3 is 12 amino acids long. The V end lost 5 bases, the J end lost 4 bases, and 3 bases lay between the germline ends. Germline assignment: CDR1 SGHTA and CDR2 FQGNSA. The DNA for the CDR3 is TGTGCCAGCAGCCTTTATAATTCACCCCTCCACTTT. It translates to CASSLYNSPLHF.

A remark on this clone: Relative to the germline gene, one junction end is altered; a read error may explain this. This sequence joins TRBV5-4 and TRBJ1-6, with 7 positions matching TRBD1. From germline, CDR1 is SGHNT and CDR2 YYREEE (reference sequence). The CDR3 consists of 14 residues. The CDR3 coding sequence is TGTGCCAGCAGATTGGACAGGTTGGATTCACCCCTCCACTTT. As protein: CASRLDRLDSPLHF.